This T cell receptor (beta chain) derives from a study of OX40 agonist ivuxolimab in advanced cancers. Overall study: The patients received ivuxolimab by intravenous route every 2 weeks at 0.01 to 10 mg/kg. Participants could have had prior anti-PD-1, anti-PD-L1 or anti-CTLA-4 therapy, and about 40% had some. Study observations and caveats: Averaging showed that CD8+ T cells had more expanded clones than CD4+ did. Normalized T-cell clonal expansion was also low in some nonresponders.

Notes on this clone: Its antigen is still unknown.

TCRdb's copy holds only in-frame clones and misses some; the assay was immunoSEQ multiplex PCR. The top ten clones hold approximately 0.32% of a sample with over 150,000 clones, 90% to 95% of them seen once. This receptor was taken from an adult with an advanced solid tumor such as melanoma, head and neck, liver or kidney cancer. This specimen consisted of CD4+ or CD8+ T cells sorted from blood, obtained in a trial of the OX40 agonist ivuxolimab.

The DNA for the CDR3 is TGTGCCAGCAGCTTAGCCACCGGGGAGCTGTTTTTT. Protein product: CASSLATGELFF. The chain joins TRBV7-3 to TRBJ2-2; no reliable D call. CDR3 length: 12 residues. V lost 2 bases and J lost 4, with 2 bases in between. Germline V gene lookup returns CDR1 SGHTA and CDR2 FQGTGA.